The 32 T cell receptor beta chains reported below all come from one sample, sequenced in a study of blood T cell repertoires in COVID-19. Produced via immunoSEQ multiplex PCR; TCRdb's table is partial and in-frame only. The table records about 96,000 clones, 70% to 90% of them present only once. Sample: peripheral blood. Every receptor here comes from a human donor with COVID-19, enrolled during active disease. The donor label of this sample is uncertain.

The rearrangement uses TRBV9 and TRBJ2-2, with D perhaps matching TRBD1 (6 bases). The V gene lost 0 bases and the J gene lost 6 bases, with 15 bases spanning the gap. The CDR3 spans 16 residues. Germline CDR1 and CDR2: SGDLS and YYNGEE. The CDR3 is CASSVGGQNPAGELFF. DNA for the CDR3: TGTGCCAGCAGCGTAGGGGGGCAGAATCCCGCCGGGGAGCTGTTTTTT.

The CDR3 sequence is CASSQGLAGDNEQFF. As DNA, the CDR3 is TGTGCCAGCAGCCAAGGACTAGCGGGAGACAATGAGCAGTTCTTC. The chain combines TRBV3-1 (or the pseudogene TRBV3-2) with TRBJ2-1; the match to TRBD2 covers 12 bases. Germline CDR1 is LGHDT and CDR2 is YNNKEL (reference sequence). The CDR3 totals 15 residues. V dropped 1 base and J dropped 5; count of bases not matched to a gene: 0.

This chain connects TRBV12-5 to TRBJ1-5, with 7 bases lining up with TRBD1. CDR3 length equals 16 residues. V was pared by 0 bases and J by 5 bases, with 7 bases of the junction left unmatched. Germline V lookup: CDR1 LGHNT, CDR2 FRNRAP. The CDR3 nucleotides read TGTGCTAGTGGTTTGGTACTTGGGACAGAGGATCAGCCCCAGCATTTT. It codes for CASGLVLGTEDQPQHF.

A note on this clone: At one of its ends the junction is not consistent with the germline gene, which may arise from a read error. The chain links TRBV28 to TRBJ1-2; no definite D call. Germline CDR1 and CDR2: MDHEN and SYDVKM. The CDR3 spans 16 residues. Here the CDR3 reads CASNLGWRVGNYGYTF. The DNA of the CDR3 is TGTGCCAGCAATTTAGGTTGGAGGGTAGGCAACTATGGCTACACCTTC.

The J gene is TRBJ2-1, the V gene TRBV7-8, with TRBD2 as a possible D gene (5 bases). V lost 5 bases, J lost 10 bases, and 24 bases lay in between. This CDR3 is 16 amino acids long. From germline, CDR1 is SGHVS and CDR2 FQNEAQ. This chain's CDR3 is CASSRNRAPGSNEQFF. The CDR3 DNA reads TGTGCCAGCAGCCGCAACCGGGCCCCGGGATCCAACGAGCAGTTCTTC.

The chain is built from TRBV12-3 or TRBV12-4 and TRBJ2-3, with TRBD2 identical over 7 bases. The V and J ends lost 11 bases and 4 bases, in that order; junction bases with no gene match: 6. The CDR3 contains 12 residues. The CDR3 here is CASGRGADTQYF. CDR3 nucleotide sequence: TGTGCCTCGGGGAGGGGCGCAGATACGCAGTATTTT.

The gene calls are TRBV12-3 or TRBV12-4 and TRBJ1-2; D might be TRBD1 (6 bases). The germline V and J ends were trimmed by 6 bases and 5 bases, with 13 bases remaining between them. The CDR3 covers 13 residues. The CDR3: CASSLTGRYGYTF. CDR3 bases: TGTGCCAGCAGCTTAACAGGGCGATATGGCTACACCTTC.

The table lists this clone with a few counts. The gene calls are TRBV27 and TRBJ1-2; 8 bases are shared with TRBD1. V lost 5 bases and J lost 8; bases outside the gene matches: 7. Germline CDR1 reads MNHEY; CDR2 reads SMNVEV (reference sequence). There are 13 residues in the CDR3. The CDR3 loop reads CASSEDRGSGYTF. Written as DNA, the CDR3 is TGTGCCAGCAGTGAAGACAGGGGCTCCGGCTACACCTTC.

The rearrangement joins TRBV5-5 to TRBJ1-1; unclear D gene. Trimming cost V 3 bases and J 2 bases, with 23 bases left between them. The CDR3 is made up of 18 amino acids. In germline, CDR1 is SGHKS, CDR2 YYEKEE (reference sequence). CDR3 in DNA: TGTGCCAGCAGCTGGGAGGCGGGAAGAGGGAGGGTAAACACTGAAGCTTTCTTT. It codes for CASSWEAGRGRVNTEAFF.

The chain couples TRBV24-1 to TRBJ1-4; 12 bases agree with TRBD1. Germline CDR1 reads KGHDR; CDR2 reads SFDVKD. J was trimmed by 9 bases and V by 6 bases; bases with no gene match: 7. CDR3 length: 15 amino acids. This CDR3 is CATSPGQGASKKLFF. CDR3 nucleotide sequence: TGTGCCACCAGTCCGGGACAGGGGGCTTCGAAAAAACTGTTTTTT.

The CDR3, as DNA: TGTGCCAGTAGTCCTCGGAGAGGGGCAGGGGATAACACTGAAGCTTTCTTT. It specifies CASSPRRGAGDNTEAFF. The V call is TRBV19, the J call TRBJ1-1; tentative D call: TRBD1 (6 bases). CDR1 is LNHDA and CDR2 is SQIVND in the germline V gene (reference sequence). CDR3 length equals 17 residues. V lost 5 bases and J lost 2, with 21 bases in between.

The CDR3 is CATSRSEGAPGGGYTF. The CDR3 region has the DNA TGTGCCACCAGCAGATCGGAGGGTGCCCCTGGGGGAGGCTACACCTTC. The genes are TRBV15 and TRBJ1-2; D possibly corresponds to TRBD1 (5 bases). Trimming took 2 bases from V and 8 from J, leaving 21 bases between them. Germline V gene sequence: CDR1 LNHNV, CDR2 YYDKDF (reference sequence). CDR3 length equals 16 residues.

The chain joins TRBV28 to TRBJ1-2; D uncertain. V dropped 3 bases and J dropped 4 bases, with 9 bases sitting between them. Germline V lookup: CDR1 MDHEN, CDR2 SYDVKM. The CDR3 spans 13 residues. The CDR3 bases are TGTGCCAGCAGTTTGTTGCAGGTCTATGGCTACACCTTC. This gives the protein CASSLLQVYGYTF.

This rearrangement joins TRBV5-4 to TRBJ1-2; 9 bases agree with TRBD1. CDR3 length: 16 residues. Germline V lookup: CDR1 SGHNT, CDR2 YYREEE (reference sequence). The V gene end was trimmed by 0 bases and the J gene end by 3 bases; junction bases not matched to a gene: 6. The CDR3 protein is CASSLARTGVYYGYTF. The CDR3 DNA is TGTGCCAGCAGCTTGGCACGGACAGGGGTTTACTATGGCTACACCTTC. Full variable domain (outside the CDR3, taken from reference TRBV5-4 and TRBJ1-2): ETGVTQSPTHLIKTRGQQVTLRCSSQSGHNTVSWYQQALGQGPQFIFQYYREEENGRGNFPPRFSGLQFPNYSSELNVNALELDDSALYLCASSLARTGVYYGYTFGSGTRLTVV.

CDR3 loop: CASSPPGQGSTGELFF. The CDR3 nucleotides read TGTGCCAGCTCACCCCCGGGACAGGGTAGCACCGGGGAGCTGTTTTTT. V usage is TRBV18 and J usage is TRBJ2-2, with 9 bases lining up with TRBD1. CDR1 KGHSH and CDR2 LQKENI come from the germline V gene. The V gene end was trimmed by 3 bases and the J gene end by 4 bases; junction bases not matched to a gene: 6. The CDR3 sequence is 16 residues long.

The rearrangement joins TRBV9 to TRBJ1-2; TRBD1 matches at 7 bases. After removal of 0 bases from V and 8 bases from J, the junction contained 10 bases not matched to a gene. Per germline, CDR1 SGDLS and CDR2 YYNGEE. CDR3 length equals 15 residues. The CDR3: CASSVGEGALLGYTF. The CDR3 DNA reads TGTGCCAGCAGCGTAGGAGAGGGGGCCCTATTAGGCTACACCTTC.

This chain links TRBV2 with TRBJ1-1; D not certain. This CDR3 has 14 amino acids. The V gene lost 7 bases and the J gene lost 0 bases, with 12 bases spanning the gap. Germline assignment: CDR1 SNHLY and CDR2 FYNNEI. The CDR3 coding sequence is TGTGCCAGCAACGGAGGACGGTTGAACACTGAAGCTTTCTTT. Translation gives CASNGGRLNTEAFF.

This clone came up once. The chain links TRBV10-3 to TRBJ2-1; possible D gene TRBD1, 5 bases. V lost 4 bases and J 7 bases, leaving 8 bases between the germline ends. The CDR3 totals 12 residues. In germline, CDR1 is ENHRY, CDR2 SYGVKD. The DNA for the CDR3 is TGTGCCATCAGTGGAGGACAAAATGAGCAGTTCTTC. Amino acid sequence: CAISGGQNEQFF.

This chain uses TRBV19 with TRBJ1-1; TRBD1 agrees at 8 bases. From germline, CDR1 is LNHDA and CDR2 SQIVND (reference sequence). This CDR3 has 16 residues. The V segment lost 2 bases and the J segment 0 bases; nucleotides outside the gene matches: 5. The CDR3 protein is CASSIRAGGLNTEAFF. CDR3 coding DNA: TGTGCCAGTAGTATAAGGGCAGGGGGCCTGAACACTGAAGCTTTCTTT.

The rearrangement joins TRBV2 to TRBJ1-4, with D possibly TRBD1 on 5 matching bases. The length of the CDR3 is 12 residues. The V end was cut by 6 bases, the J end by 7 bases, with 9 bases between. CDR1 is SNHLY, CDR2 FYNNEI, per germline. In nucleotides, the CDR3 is TGTGCCAGCAGGGGGGAGGGTGAAAAACTGTTTTTT. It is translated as CASRGEGEKLFF.

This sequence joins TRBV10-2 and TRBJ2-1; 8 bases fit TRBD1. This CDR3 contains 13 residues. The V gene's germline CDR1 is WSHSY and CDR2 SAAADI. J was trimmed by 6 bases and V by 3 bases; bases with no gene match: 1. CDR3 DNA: TGCGCCAGCAGTGAACAGGGGGGCAATGAGCAGTTCTTC. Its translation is CASSEQGGNEQFF.

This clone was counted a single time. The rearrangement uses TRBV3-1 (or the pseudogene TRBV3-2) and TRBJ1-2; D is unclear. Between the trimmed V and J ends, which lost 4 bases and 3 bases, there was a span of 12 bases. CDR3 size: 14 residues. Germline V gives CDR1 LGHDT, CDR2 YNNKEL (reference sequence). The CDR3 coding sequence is TGTGCCAGCAGCCCGGACGAGGGCCACTATGGCTACACCTTC. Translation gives CASSPDEGHYGYTF.

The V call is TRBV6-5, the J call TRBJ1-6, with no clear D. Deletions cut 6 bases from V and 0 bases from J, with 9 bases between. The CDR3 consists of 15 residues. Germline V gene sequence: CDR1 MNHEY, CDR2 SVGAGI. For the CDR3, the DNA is TGTGCCAGCAGCGGACTGAGCTCCTATAATTCACCCCTCCACTTT. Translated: CASSGLSSYNSPLHF.

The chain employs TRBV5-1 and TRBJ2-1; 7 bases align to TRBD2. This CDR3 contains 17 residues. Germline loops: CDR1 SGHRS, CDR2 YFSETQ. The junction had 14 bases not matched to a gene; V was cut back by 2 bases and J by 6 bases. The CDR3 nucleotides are TGCGCCAGCAGCTTTGGATCCCCAGCGGGGTTTTTCAATGAGCAGTTCTTC. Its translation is CASSFGSPAGFFNEQFF.

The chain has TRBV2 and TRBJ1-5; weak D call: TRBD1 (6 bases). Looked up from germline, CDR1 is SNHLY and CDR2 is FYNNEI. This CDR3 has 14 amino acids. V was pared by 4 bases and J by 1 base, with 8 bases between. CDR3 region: CASSVGASNQPQHF. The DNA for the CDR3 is TGTGCCAGCAGTGTGGGGGCGAGCAATCAGCCCCAGCATTTT.

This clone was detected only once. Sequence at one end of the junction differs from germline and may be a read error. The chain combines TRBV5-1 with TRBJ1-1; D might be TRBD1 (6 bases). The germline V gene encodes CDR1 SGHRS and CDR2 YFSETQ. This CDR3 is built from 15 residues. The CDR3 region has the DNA TGCGCCAGCAGCTTGGAGCAGGGGCTGAGCACCGAAGCTTCCTTT. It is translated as CASSLEQGLSTEASF.

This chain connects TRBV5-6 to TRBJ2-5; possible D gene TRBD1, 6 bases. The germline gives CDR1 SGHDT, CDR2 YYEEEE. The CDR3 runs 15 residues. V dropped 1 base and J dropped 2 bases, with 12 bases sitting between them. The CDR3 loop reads CASSLTGFAQETQYF. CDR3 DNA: TGTGCCAGCAGCTTGACAGGGTTTGCGCAAGAGACCCAGTACTTC.

The CDR3 protein is CASRAETVNTEAFF. CDR3 in DNA: TGTGCCAGCAGGGCAGAGACAGTTAACACTGAAGCTTTCTTT. The genes are TRBV25-1 and TRBJ1-1, with D perhaps TRBD1 (5 bases). Germline V gives CDR1 MGHDK, CDR2 SYGVNS. The CDR3 totals 14 residues. Deletions cut 6 bases from V and 2 bases from J, with 13 bases between.

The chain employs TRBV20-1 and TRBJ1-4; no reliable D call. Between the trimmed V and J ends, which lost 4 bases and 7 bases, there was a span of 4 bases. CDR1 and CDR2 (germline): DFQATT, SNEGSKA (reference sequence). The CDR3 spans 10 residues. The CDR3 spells CSATSEKLFF. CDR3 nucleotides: TGCAGTGCTACTTCTGAAAAACTGTTTTTT.

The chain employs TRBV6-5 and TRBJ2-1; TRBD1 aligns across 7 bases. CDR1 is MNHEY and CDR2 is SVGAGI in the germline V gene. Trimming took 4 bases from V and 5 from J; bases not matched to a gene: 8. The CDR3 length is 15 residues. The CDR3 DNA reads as TGTGCCAGCAGTTCCTGGACAGGTAGGGACAATGAGCAGTTCTTC. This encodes CASSSWTGRDNEQFF.

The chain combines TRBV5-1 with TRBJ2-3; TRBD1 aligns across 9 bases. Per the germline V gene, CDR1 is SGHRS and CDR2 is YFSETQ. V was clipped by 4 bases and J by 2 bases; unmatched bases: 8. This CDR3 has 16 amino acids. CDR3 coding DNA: TGCGCCAGCAGCAGGGAGACAGGGGGAGTCACAGATACGCAGTATTTT. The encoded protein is CASSRETGGVTDTQYF.

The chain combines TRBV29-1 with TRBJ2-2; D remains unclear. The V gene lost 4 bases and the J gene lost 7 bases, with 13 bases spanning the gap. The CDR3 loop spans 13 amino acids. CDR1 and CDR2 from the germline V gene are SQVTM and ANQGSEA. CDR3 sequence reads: CSVGNSIGGELFF. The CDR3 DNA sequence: TGCAGCGTTGGCAACTCCATTGGCGGGGAGCTGTTTTTT.